The rows below give T cell receptor beta chains drawn from one sample of a study of cytomegalovirus exposure and HLA in healthy donors. TCRdb keeps only in-frame clones here, not all; method: immunoSEQ multiplex PCR. The sample comprises 150,000 or so clones, roughly 77% of which are singletons, and approximately 8% rests with the top ten. Sequencing was performed on PBMCs. These receptors all stem from a man between 25 and 39 years old in good health and CMV-seropositive. The CDR3 runs from the conserved cysteine through the conserved F or W. A D gene is named only where the DNA matches it firmly. Expanded clones get a size class; other rows say once, few or many, or leave the size out.

TRBV7-2,NA,TRBJ2-1,NA,TGTGCCAGCAGCTTAGCCCACTTCGAGGGCCGTGAGCAGTTCTTC,CASSLAHFEGREQFF
TRBV7-7,NA,TRBJ1-3,NA,TGTGCTAGCAGCTTAGGGGGACTTACGTCCGGAAACACCATATATTTT,CASSLGGLTSGNTIYF
TRBV28,TRBD2,TRBJ2-5,NA,TGTGCCAGCACCCCCCCGGTCCACACGGGGGGGGAGACCCAGTACTTC,CASTPPVHTGGETQYF
TRBV10-1,NA,TRBJ2-1,NA,TGCGCCAGCAGTGGGGCCGGACAGTACAATGAGCAGTTCTTC,CASSGAGQYNEQFF
TRBV6-5,TRBD2,TRBJ2-7,NA,TGTGCCAGCATCCGCACTAGCGGGAGTTACGAGCAGTACTTC,CASIRTSGSYEQYF
TRBV2,NA,TRBJ1-2,NA,TGTGCCAGCAGTCTTTTACGGGGCCCGGAGGGTGACTATGGCTACACCTTC,CASSLLRGPEGDYGYTF
TRBV30,NA,TRBJ1-5,NA,TGTGCCTGGAGTAGGAAACAGGGAACTCAGCCCCAGCATTTT,CAWSRKQGTQPQHF
TRBV9,NA,TRBJ2-7,few,TGTGCCAGCAGCGTAGGGAGCTCCTACGAGCAGTACTTC,CASSVGSSYEQYF
TRBV6-6,NA,TRBJ1-5,NA,TGTGCCAGCAGTTCCCAACAACAGGTGGTTCAGCCCCAGCATTTT,CASSSQQQVVQPQHF
TRBV6-1,NA,TRBJ1-2,few,TGTGCCAGCAGTGAAATCACCGGGGGGGGGAATGGCTACACCTTC,CASSEITGGGNGYTF
TRBV28,TRBD1,TRBJ1-2,NA,TGTGCCAGCAGTCCCCCGGGACAGAACTATGGCTACACCTTC,CASSPPGQNYGYTF
TRBV4-1,NA,TRBJ2-5,NA,TGCGCCAGCAGCCTCTTCGACAAACAAGAGACCCAGTACTTC,CASSLFDKQETQYF
TRBV5-1,TRBD1,TRBJ1-4,once,TGCGCCAGCAGCTTGACAGGGGACCGTGAAAAACTGTTTTTT,CASSLTGDREKLFF
TRBV9,TRBD1,TRBJ1-5,once,TGTGCCAGCAGCCTAGACAGGGTAGATCAGCCCCAGCATTTT,CASSLDRVDQPQHF
TRBV28,TRBD1,TRBJ2-6,NA,TGTGCCAGCAGTTTCTACAGGGGTGGTGGGGCCAACGTCCTGACTTTC,CASSFYRGGGANVLTF
TRBV7-6,TRBD2,TRBJ2-1,NA,TGTGCCAGCAGCTTAAATAGGCTAGCGGGAGTGGATGAGCAGTTCTTC,CASSLNRLAGVDEQFF
TRBV5-6,NA,TRBJ1-2,NA,TGTGCCAGCAGCTTGGACAGGGAAGGCTACACCTTC,CASSLDREGYTF